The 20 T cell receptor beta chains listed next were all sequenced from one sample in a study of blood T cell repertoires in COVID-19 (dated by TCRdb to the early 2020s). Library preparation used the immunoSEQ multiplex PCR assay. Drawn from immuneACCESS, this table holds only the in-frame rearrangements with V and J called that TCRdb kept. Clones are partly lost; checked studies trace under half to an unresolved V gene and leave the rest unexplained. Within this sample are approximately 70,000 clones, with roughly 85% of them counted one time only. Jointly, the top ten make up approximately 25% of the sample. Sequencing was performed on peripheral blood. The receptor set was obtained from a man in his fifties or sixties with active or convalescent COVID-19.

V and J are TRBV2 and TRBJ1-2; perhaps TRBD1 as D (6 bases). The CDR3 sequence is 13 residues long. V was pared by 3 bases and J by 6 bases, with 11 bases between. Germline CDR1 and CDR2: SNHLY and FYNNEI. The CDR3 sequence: CASSEGANNGYTF. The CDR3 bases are TGTGCCAGCAGTGAGGGGGCAAATAATGGCTACACCTTC.

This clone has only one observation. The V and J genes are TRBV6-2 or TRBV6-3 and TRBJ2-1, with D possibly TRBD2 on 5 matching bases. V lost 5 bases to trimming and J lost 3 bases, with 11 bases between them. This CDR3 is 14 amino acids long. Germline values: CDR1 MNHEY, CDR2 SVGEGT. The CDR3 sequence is CASSPGSFYNEQFF. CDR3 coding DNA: TGTGCCAGCAGTCCGGGGAGCTTCTACAATGAGCAGTTCTTC.

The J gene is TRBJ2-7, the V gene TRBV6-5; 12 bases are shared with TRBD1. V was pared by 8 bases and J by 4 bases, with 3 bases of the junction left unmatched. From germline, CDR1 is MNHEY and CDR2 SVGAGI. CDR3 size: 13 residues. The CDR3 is CASGTGGRYEQYF. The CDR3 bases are TGTGCCAGCGGGACAGGGGGCCGATACGAGCAGTACTTC.

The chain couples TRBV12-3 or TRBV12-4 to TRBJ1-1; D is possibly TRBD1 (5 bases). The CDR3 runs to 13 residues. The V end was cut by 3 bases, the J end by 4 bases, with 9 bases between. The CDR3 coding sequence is TGTGCCAGCAGTTTGGGGGGAGGCACTGAAGCTTTCTTT. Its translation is CASSLGGGTEAFF.

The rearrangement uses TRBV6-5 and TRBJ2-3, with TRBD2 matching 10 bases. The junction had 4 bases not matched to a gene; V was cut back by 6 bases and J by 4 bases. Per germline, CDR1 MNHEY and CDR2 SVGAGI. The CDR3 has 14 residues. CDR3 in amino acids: CASSRSGGADTQYF. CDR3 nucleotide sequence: TGTGCCAGCAGCCGGAGCGGGGGGGCAGATACGCAGTATTTT.

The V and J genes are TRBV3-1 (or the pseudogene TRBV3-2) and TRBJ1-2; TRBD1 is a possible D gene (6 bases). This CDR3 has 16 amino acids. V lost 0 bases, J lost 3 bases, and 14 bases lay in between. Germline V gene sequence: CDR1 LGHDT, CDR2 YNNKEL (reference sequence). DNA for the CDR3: TGTGCCAGCAGCCAAGATGGGATAGGGACATACTATGGCTACACCTTC. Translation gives CASSQDGIGTYYGYTF.

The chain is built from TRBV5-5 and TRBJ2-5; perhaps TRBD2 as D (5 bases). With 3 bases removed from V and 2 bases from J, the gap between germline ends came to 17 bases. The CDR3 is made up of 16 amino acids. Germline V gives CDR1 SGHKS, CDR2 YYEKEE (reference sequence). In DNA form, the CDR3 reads TGTGCCAGCAGCTCCTCAATACTACTAGTGCAAGAGACCCAGTACTTC. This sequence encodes CASSSSILLVQETQYF. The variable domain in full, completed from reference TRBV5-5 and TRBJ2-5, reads DAGVTQSPTHLIKTRGQQVTLRCSPISGHKSVSWYQQVLGQGPQFIFQYYEKEERGRGNFPDRFSARQFPNYSSELNVNALLLGDSALYLCASSSSILLVQETQYFGPGTRLLVL.

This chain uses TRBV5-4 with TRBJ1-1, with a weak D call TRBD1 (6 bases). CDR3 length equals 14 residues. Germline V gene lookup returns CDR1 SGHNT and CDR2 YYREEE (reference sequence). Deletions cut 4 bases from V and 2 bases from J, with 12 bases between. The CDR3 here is CASSQGTYNTEAFF. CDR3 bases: TGTGCCAGCAGCCAGGGGACATACAACACTGAAGCTTTCTTT. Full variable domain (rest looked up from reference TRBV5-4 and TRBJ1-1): ETGVTQSPTHLIKTRGQQVTLRCSSQSGHNTVSWYQQALGQGPQFIFQYYREEENGRGNFPPRFSGLQFPNYSSELNVNALELDDSALYLCASSQGTYNTEAFFGQGTRLTVV.

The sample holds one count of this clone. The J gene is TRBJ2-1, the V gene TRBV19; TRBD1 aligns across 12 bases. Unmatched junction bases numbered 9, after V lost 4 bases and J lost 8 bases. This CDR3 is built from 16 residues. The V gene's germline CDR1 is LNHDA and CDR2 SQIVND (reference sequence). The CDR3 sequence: CASSTWPGQGAYEQFF. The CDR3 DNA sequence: TGTGCCAGTAGTACATGGCCGGGACAGGGGGCCTATGAGCAGTTCTTC.

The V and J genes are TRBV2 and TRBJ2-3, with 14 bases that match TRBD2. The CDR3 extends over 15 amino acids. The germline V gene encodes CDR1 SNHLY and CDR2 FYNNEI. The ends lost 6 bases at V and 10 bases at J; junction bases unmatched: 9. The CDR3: CASRGLAGALRAQYF. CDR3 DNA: TGTGCCAGCAGGGGACTAGCGGGGGCCCTAAGAGCGCAGTATTTT.

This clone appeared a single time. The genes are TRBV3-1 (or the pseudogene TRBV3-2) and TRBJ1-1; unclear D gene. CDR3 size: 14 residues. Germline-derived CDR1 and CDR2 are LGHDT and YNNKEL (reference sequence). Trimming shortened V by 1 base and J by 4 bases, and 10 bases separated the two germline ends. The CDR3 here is CASSQVGGSTEAFF. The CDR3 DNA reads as TGTGCCAGCAGCCAAGTTGGAGGGAGCACTGAAGCTTTCTTT.

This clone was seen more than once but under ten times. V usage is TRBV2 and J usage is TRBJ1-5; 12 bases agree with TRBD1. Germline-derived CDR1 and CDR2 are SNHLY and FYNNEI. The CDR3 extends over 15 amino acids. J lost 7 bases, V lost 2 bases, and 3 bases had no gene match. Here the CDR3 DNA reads TGTGCCAGCAGTGAACCGGGGACAGGGGGCCAGCCCCAGCATTTT. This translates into CASSEPGTGGQPQHF.

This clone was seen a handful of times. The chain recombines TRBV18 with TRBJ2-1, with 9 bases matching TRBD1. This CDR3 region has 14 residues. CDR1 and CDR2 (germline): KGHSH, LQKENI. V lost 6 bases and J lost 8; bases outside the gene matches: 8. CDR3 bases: TGTGCCAGCTCCGTGGGACAGGGATATGATGAGCAGTTCTTC. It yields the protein CASSVGQGYDEQFF.

The DNA for the CDR3 is TGTGCCATCAGTGACAGGGGGCAAGATACGCAGTATTTT. Amino acids: CAISDRGQDTQYF. The chain joins TRBV10-3 to TRBJ2-3; 8 bases align to TRBD1. The CDR3 sequence is 13 residues long. With V trimmed by 3 bases and J by 5 bases, 1 base remained unmatched. CDR1 is ENHRY and CDR2 is SYGVKD in the germline V gene.

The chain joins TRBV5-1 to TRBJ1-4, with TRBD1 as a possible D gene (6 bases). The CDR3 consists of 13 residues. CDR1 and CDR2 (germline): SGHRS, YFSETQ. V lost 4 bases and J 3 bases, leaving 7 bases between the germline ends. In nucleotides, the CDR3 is TGCGCCAGCAGCCGGACAGCTAATGAAAAACTGTTTTTT. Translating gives CASSRTANEKLFF. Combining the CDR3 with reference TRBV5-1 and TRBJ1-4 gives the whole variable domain KAGVTQTPRYLIKTRGQQVTLSCSPISGHRSVSWYQQTPGQGLQFLFEYFSETQRNKGNFPGRFSGRQFSNSRSEMNVSTLELGDSALYLCASSRTANEKLFFGSGTQLSVL.

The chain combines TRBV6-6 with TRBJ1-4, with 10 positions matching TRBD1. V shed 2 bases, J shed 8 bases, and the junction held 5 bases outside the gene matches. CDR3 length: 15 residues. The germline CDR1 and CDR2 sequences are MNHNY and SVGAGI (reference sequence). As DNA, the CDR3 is TGTGCCAGCAGTTACGCCGGGACAGGGGAGGAAAAACTGTTTTTT. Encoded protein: CASSYAGTGEEKLFF.

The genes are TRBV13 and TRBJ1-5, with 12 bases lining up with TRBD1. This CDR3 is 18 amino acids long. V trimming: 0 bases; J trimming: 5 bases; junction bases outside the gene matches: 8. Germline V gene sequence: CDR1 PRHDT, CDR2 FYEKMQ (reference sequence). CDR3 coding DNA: TGTGCCAGCAGCTTAGGCCCGGGACAGGGGGCGCTTGATCAGCCCCAGCATTTT. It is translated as CASSLGPGQGALDQPQHF.

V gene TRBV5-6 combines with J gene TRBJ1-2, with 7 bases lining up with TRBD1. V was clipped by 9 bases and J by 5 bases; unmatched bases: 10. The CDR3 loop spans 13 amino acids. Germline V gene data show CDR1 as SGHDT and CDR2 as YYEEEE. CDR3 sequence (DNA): TGTGCCACCCATCAGCAGACAGGGTATGGCTACACCTTC. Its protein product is CATHQQTGYGYTF.

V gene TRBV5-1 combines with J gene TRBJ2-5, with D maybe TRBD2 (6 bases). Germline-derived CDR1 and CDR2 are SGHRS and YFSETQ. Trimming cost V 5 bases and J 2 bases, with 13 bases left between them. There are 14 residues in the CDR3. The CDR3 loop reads CASSYSGTQETQYF. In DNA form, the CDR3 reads TGCGCCAGCAGTTACTCCGGGACTCAAGAGACCCAGTACTTC.

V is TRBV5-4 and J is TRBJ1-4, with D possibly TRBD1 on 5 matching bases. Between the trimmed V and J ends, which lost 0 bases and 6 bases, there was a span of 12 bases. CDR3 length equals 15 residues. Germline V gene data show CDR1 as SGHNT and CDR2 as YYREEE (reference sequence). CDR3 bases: TGTGCCAGCAGCTTGGGTGGGGGGACGGATGAAAAACTGTTTTTT. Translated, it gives CASSLGGGTDEKLFF.